This is a list of T cell receptor beta chains from one sample in a study of blood T cell repertoires in COVID-19. Some clones are missing from TCRdb's copy, which holds only in-frame ones; the method was immunoSEQ multiplex PCR. The sample includes about 180,000 clones, roughly 87% of them seen just once. Sequences were obtained from peripheral blood. Receptors originate from a woman aged 45-65 years with acute or convalescent COVID-19. CDR3s include the opening cysteine and the closing phenylalanine or tryptophan. The order of the fields is D gene, J gene, V gene, clone size, CDR3 DNA, CDR3 protein. A D gene is named only where the DNA matches it firmly. Size is omitted from some rows. Given values are once, few, many or a class for expanded clones.

D gene: TRBD1
J gene: TRBJ2-1
V gene: TRBV5-6
clone size: medium-sized
CDR3 DNA: TGTGCCAGCAGCTTGGGGGACAGATCTTACAATGAGCAGTTCTTC
CDR3 protein: CASSLGDRSYNEQFF

D gene: NA
J gene: TRBJ1-3
V gene: TRBV30
clone size: NA
CDR3 DNA: TGTGCCTGGAGTGTACCAGGTTCAAACACCATATATTTT
CDR3 protein: CAWSVPGSNTIYF

D gene: TRBD2
J gene: TRBJ2-3
V gene: TRBV10-1
clone size: few
CDR3 DNA: TGCGCCAGCAGTAACGCGGGGGGGAATACGCAGTATTTT
CDR3 protein: CASSNAGGNTQYF

D gene: NA
J gene: TRBJ1-2
V gene: TRBV7-2
clone size: NA
CDR3 DNA: TGTGCCAGCAGCTCCCGAAAGGGGGTTCCCTATGGCTACACCTTC
CDR3 protein: CASSSRKGVPYGYTF

D gene: NA
J gene: TRBJ2-5
V gene: TRBV7-7
clone size: NA
CDR3 DNA: TGTGCCAGCAGCTCCAACCAGGGGGGCCAAGAGACCCAGTACTTC
CDR3 protein: CASSSNQGGQETQYF

D gene: NA
J gene: TRBJ2-7
V gene: TRBV6-5
clone size: NA
CDR3 DNA: TGTGCCAGCAGTAATCCGGGACTCCCCCCCTACGAGCAGTACTTC
CDR3 protein: CASSNPGLPPYEQYF

D gene: TRBD2
J gene: TRBJ2-2
V gene: TRBV20-1
clone size: NA
CDR3 DNA: TGCAGTGCTAGTTCCCCTAGCGGGAGGCGGGACACCGGGGAGCTGTTTTTT
CDR3 protein: CSASSPSGRRDTGELFF

D gene: NA
J gene: TRBJ1-2
V gene: TRBV7-2
clone size: NA
CDR3 DNA: TGTGCCAGCAGCTTAGCGGCAGGGATGGGGAACTATGGCTACACCTTC
CDR3 protein: CASSLAAGMGNYGYTF

D gene: TRBD2
J gene: TRBJ2-3
V gene: TRBV6-2/TRBV6-3
clone size: NA
CDR3 DNA: TGTGCCAGCAGCGGTAGCGGGGGGGCCCTCACAGATACGCAGTATTTT
CDR3 protein: CASSGSGGALTDTQYF

D gene: NA
J gene: TRBJ2-7
V gene: TRBV28
clone size: NA
CDR3 DNA: TGTGCCAGCAGTCCCATATCTAGTAGGATCGAGCAGTACTTC
CDR3 protein: CASSPISSRIEQYF

D gene: NA
J gene: TRBJ1-3
V gene: TRBV11-2
clone size: NA
CDR3 DNA: TGTGCCAGCAGCTCTAGGGGGACTGGAAACACCATATATTTT
CDR3 protein: CASSSRGTGNTIYF

D gene: NA
J gene: TRBJ1-1
V gene: TRBV7-8
clone size: NA
CDR3 DNA: TGTGCCAGCAGCCATATTCCGGGGAACACTGAAGCTTTCTTT
CDR3 protein: CASSHIPGNTEAFF

D gene: NA
J gene: TRBJ1-2
V gene: TRBV6-5
clone size: NA
CDR3 DNA: TGTGCCAGCAGTTACCGGCCGGGGACATCCTATGGCTACACCTTC
CDR3 protein: CASSYRPGTSYGYTF

D gene: TRBD1
J gene: TRBJ1-4
V gene: TRBV18
clone size: NA
CDR3 DNA: TGTGCCAGCTCACCCCGACAGGGGGCAACTAATGAAAAACTGTTTTTT
CDR3 protein: CASSPRQGATNEKLFF

D gene: TRBD1
J gene: TRBJ2-1
V gene: TRBV5-1
clone size: once
CDR3 DNA: TGCGCCAGCAGCTCTGGGGGACAGGGGTACAATGAGCAGTTCTTC
CDR3 protein: CASSSGGQGYNEQFF

D gene: NA
J gene: TRBJ2-1
V gene: TRBV2
clone size: NA
CDR3 DNA: TGTGCCAGCAGGCCGGGGCAGGGGTACAATGAGCAGTTCTTC
CDR3 protein: CASRPGQGYNEQFF